This T cell receptor beta chain was identified in a study of cytomegalovirus exposure and HLA in healthy donors. The study, taken as a whole, reports: Within the data, a cluster of highly shared sequence variants was likely a sequencing artifact. Fewer N-insertions (relative to the approximately 670-donor mean) were reportedly seen in an Asian-associated ancestry cluster in a later analysis.

The count of this clone is one. As yet, its antigen is unknown. V lost 4 bases to trimming and J lost 1 base; unmatched junction nucleotides: 8. CDR3 length: 17 residues. Germline V gene sequence: CDR1 SGHAT, CDR2 FQNNGV. The PCR used 60 Vbeta and 13 Jbeta primers. Original processing notes: In a later analysis, roughly 86 million unique TCR beta chains included roughly 11 million shared by two or more donors. Repertoires were generated with immunoSEQ multiplex PCR, while TCRdb's copy carries only in-frame clones and drops some. The D gene and trimming were derived from the DNA, and the V and J assignments and clone size from that table. The sample consists of roughly 150,000 clones, under 70% of them appearing once.

V gene TRBV11-2 combines with J gene TRBJ1-3, with 9 nucleotides matching TRBD1. The sample was PBMCs. This clonotype originated in a man aged 25-40 years in good health and CMV-seropositive. CDR3 residues: CASSSGTGRPSGNTIYF. Written as DNA, the CDR3 is TGTGCCAGCAGCTCCGGGACAGGGCGGCCTTCTGGAAACACCATATATTTT.